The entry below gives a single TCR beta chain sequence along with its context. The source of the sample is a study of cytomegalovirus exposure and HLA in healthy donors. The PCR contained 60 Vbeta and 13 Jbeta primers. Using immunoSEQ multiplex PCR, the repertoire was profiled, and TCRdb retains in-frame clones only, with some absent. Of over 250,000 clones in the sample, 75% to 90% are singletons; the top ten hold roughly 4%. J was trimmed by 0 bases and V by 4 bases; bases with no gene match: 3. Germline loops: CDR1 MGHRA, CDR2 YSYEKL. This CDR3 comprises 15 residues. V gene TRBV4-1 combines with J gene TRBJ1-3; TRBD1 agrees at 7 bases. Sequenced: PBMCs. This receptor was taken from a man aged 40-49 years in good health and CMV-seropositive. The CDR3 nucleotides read TGCGCCAGCAGCCGCCCAGGGGGCTCTGGAAACACCATATATTTT. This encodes CASSRPGGSGNTIYF.